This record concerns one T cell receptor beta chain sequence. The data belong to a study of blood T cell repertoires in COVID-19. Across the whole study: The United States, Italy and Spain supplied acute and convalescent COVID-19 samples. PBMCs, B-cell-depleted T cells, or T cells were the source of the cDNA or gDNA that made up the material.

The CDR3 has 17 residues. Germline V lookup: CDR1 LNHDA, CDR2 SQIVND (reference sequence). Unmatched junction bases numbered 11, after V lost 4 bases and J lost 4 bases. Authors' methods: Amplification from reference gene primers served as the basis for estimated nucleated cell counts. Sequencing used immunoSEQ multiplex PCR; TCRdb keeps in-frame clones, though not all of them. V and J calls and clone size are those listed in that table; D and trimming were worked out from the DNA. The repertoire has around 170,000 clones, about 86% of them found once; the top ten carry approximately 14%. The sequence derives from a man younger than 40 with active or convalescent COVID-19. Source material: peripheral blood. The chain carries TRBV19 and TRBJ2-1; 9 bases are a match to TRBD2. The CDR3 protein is CASSSSASGTRYNEQFF. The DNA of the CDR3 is TGTGCCAGTAGTAGTTCGGCTAGCGGGACCAGATACAATGAGCAGTTCTTC.